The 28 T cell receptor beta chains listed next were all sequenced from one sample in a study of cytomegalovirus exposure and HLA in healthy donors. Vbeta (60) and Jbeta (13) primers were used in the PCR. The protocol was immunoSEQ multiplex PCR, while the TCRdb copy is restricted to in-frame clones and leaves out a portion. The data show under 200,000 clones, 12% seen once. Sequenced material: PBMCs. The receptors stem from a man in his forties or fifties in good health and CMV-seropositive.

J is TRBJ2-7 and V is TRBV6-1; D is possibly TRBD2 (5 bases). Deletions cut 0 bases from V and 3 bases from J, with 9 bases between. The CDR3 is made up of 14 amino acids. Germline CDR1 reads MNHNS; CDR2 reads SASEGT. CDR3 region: CASSEAPGNYEQYV. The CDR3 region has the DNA TGTGCCAGCAGTGAAGCGCCGGGGAACTACGAGCAGTACGTC.

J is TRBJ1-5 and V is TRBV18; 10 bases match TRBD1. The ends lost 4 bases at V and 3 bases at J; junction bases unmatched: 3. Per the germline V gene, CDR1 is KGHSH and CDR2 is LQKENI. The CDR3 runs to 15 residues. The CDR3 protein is CASSQGQGFNQPQHF. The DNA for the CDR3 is TGTGCCAGCTCACAGGGACAGGGGTTCAATCAGCCCCAGCATTTT.

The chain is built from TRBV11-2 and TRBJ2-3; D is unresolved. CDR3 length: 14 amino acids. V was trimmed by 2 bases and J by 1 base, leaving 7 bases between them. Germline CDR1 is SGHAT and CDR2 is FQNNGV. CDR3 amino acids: CASSLKSGTDTQYF. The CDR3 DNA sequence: TGTGCCAGCAGCTTAAAATCTGGCACAGATACGCAGTATTTT.

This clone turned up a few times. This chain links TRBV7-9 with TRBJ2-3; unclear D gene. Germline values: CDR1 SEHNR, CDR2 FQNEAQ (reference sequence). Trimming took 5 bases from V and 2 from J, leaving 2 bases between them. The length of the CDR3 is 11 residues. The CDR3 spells CASSLTDTQYF. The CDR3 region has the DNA TGTGCCAGCAGCCTCACAGATACGCAGTATTTT.

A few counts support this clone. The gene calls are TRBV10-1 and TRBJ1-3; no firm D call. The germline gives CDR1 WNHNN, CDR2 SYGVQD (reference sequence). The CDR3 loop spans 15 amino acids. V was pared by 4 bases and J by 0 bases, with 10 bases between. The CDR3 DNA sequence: TGCGCCAGCAGTGGAACTGGTAGCTCTGGAAACACCATATATTTT. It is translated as CASSGTGSSGNTIYF.

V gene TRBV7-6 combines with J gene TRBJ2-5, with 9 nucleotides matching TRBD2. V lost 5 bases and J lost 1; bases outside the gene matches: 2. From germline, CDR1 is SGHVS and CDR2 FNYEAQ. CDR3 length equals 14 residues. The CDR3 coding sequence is TGTGCCAGCAGCCGACTAGCGGCCCAAGAGACCCAGTACTTC. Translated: CASSRLAAQETQYF.

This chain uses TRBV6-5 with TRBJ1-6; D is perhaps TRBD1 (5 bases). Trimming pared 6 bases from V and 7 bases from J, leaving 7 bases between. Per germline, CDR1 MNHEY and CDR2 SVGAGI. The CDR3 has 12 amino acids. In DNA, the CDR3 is TGTGCCAGCAGGGAGGGGAATTCACCCCTCCACTTT. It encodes CASREGNSPLHF.

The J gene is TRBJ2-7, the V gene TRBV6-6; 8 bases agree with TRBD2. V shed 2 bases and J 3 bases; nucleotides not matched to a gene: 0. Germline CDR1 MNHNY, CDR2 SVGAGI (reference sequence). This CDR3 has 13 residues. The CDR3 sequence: CASSYGTSYEQYF. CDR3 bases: TGTGCCAGCAGTTACGGGACTAGCTACGAGCAGTACTTC.

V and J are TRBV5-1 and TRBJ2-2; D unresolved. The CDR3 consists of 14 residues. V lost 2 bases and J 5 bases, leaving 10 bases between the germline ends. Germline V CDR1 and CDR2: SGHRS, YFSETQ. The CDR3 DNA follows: TGCGCCAGCAGCTTAGACCACGGGACCGGGGAGCTGTTTTTT. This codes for CASSLDHGTGELFF.

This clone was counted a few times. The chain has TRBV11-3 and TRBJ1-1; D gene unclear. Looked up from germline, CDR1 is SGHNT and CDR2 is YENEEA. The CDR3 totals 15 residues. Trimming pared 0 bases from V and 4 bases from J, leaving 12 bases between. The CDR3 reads CASSLDPGGVTEAFF. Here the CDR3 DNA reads TGTGCCAGCAGCTTAGATCCTGGTGGAGTCACTGAAGCTTTCTTT.

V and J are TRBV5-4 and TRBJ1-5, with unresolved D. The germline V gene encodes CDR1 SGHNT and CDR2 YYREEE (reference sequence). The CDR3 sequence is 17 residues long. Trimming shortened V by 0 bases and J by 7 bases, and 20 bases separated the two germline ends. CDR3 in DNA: TGTGCCAGCAGCTTGGCCCTTGGACGCCGGCGGGAACAGCCCCAGCATTTT. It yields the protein CASSLALGRRREQPQHF.

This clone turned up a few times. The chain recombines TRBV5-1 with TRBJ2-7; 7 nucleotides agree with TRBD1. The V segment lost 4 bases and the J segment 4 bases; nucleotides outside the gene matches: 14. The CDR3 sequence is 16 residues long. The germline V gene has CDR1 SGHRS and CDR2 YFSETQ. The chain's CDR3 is CASSADRANKLYEQYF. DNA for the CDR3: TGCGCCAGCAGCGCCGACAGGGCAAACAAATTGTACGAGCAGTACTTC.

The CDR3 spells CASSHEMVRGARGTDTQYF. CDR3 bases: TGTGCCAGCAGCCATGAAATGGTCCGGGGGGCGCGGGGCACAGATACGCAGTATTTT. The chain carries TRBV5-4 and TRBJ2-3; D might be TRBD2 (7 bases). V was pared by 4 bases and J by 1 base, with 25 bases between. CDR1 SGHNT and CDR2 YYREEE come from the germline V gene (reference sequence). This CDR3 contains 19 residues.

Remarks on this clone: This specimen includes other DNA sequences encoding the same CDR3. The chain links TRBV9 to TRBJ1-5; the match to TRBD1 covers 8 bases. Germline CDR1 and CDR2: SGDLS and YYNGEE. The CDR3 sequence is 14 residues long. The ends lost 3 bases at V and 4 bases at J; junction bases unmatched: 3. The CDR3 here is CASSATGGNQPQHF. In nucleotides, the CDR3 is TGTGCCAGCAGCGCCACAGGGGGGAATCAGCCCCAGCATTTT.

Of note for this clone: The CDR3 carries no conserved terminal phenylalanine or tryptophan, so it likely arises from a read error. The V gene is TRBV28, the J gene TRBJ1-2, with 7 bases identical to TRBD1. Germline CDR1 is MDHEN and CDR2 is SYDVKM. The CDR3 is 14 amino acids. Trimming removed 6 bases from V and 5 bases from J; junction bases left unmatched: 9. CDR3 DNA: TGTGCCAGCAGACCACCGGGACAGCCTTATGGCTACACCGTC. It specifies CASRPPGQPYGYTV.

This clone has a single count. For the CDR3, the DNA is TGTGCCAGTAGTACTAAGCCGGGGGTTAAAAATGAGCAGTTCTTC. The encoded protein is CASSTKPGVKNEQFF. The gene calls are TRBV19 and TRBJ2-1, with D maybe TRBD2 (6 bases). The CDR3 consists of 15 residues. Germline values: CDR1 LNHDA, CDR2 SQIVND (reference sequence). Trimming removed 4 bases from V and 7 bases from J, with 17 bases in between.

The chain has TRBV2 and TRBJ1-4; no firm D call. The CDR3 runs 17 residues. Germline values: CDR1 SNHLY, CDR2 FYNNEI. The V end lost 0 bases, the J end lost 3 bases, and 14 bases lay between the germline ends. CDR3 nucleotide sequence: TGTGCCAGCAGTGAAGCGAGGAGGGTAGGAGCTAATGAAAAACTGTTTTTT. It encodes CASSEARRVGANEKLFF.

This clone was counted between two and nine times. The CDR3 sequence: CAWGDRNQPQHF. The CDR3 DNA is TGTGCCTGGGGCGACAGGAATCAGCCCCAGCATTTT. The chain has TRBV30 and TRBJ1-5, with a tentative D call TRBD1 (6 bases). The CDR3 totals 12 residues. Between the trimmed V and J ends, which lost 5 bases and 4 bases, there was a span of 9 bases. The germline gives CDR1 GTSNPN, CDR2 SVGIG (reference sequence).

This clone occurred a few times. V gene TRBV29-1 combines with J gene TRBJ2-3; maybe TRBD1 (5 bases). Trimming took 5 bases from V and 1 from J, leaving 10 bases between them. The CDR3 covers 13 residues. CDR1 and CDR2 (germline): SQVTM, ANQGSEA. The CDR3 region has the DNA TGCAGCGTTACCTCGACAGGCACAGATACGCAGTATTTT. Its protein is CSVTSTGTDTQYF.

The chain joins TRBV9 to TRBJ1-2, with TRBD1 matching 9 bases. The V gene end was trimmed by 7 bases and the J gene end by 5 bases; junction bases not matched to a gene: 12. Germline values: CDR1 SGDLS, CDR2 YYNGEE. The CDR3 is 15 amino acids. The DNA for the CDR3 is TGTGCCAGCTCCGTGGGACAGGGAGTAGTTTATGGCTACACCTTC. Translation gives CASSVGQGVVYGYTF.

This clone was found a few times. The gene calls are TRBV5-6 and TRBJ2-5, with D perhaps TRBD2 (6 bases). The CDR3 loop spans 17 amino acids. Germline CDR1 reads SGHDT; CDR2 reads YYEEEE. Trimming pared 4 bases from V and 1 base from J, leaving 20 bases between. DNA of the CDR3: TGTGCCAGCAGCAGGGACTTAAGGAAACTCCCCCAAGAGACCCAGTACTTC. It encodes CASSRDLRKLPQETQYF.

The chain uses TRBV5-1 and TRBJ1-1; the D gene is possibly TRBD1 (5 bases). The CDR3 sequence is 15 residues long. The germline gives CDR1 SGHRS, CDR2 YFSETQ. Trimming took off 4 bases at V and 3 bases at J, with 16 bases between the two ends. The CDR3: CASSNGGGIYTEAFF. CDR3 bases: TGCGCCAGCAGCAATGGGGGGGGTATTTACACTGAAGCTTTCTTT.

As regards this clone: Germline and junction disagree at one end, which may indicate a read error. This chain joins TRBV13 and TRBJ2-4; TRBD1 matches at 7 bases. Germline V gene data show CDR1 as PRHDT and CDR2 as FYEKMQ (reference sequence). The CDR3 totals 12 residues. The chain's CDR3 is CASSLLRDRPHF. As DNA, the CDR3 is TGTGCCAGCAGCCTACTCCGGGACAGACCGCACTTC.

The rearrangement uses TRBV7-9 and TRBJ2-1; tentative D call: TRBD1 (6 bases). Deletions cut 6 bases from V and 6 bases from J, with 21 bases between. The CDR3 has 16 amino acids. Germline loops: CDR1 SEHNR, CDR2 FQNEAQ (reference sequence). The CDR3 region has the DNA TGTGCCAGCAGGCCGGGGTGGACAGTTAATAGCAATGAGCAGTTCTTC. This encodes CASRPGWTVNSNEQFF.

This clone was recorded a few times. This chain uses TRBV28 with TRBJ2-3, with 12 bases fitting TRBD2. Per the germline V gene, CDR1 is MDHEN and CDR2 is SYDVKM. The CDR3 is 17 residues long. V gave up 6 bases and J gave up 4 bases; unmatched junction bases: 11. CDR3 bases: TGTGCCAGCAGGGCTCCTAGCGGGGGGGCCGGGGCAGATACGCAGTATTTT. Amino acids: CASRAPSGGAGADTQYF. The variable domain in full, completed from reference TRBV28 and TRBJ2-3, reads DVKVTQSSRYLVKRTGEKVFLECVQDMDHENMFWYRQDPGLGLRLIYFSYDVKMKEKGDIPEGYSVSREKKERFSLILESASTNQTSMYLCASRAPSGGAGADTQYFGPGTRLTVL.

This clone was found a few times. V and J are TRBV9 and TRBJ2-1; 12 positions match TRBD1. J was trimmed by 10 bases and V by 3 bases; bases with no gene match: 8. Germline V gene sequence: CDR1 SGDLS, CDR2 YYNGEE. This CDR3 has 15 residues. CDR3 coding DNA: TGTGCCAGCAGCGGTATCGGGACAGGGGGCTTAGAGCAGTTCTTC. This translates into CASSGIGTGGLEQFF.

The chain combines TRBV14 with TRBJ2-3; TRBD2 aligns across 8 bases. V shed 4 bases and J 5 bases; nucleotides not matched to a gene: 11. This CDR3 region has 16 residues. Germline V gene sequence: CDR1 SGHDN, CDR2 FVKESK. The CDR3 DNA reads TGTGCCAGCAGCCCGGCGGGGGGCCTTTATATAGATACGCAGTATTTT. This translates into CASSPAGGLYIDTQYF.

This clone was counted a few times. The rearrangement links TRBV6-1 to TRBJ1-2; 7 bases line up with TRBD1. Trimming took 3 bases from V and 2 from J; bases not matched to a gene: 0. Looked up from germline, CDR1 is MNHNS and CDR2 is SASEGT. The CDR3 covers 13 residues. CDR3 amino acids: CASSETGNYGYTF. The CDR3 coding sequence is TGTGCCAGCAGTGAGACAGGGAACTATGGCTACACCTTC.